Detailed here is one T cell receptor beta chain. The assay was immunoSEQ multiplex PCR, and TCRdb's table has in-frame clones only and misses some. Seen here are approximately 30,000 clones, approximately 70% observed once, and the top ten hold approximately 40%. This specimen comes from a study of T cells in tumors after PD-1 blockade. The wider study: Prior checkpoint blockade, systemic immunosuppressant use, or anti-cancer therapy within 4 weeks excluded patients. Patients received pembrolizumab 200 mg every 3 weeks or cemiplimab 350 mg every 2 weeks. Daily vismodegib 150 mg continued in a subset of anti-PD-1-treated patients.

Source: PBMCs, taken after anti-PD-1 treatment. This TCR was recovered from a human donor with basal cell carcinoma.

This CDR3 is CATSRDRQGGFTEAFF. The DNA of the CDR3 is TGTGCCACCAGCAGAGATCGACAGGGGGGTTTCACTGAAGCTTTCTTT. V gene TRBV15 combines with J gene TRBJ1-1; TRBD1 agrees at 9 bases. The V and J ends lost 0 bases and 4 bases, in that order; junction bases with no gene match: 6. Germline V gene lookup returns CDR1 LNHNV and CDR2 YYDKDF (reference sequence). The CDR3 spans 16 residues.